This record covers a single TCR beta chain. CDR1 is SGHKS and CDR2 is YYEKEE in the germline V gene (reference sequence). The ends lost 2 bases at V and 3 bases at J; junction bases unmatched: 9. The CDR3 runs 16 residues. Assay execution proceeded at the deep level. Each cell subset's genomic DNA was divided evenly among several immunoSEQ plates. Here immunoSEQ multiplex PCR was the method, and the copy in TCRdb shows in-frame clones only, minus some. Of some 1,600,000 clones in the sample, around 98% are singletons; the top ten hold about 0.42%. This entry comes from a study of shared clonotypes between healthy human individuals.

V usage is TRBV5-5 and J usage is TRBJ2-7; TRBD1 aligns across 9 bases. Material for sequencing was naive CD4+ T cells sorted from blood. The subset: CD45RA+ positively selected. The source is a man aged 25 to 45 in good health. Here the CDR3 DNA reads TGTGCCAGCAGCTTTATAACAGGGGGCCATAACTACGAGCAGTACTTC. Its translation is CASSFITGGHNYEQYF.